The T cell receptor beta chain under discussion was sequenced for a study of beta chain features in type 1 diabetes. Every bit of the isolated RNA underwent reverse transcription, so sequencing read expressed TCRB transcripts. Generated by immunoSEQ multiplex PCR, the TCRdb table keeps only in-frame clones and is missing some. The sample has 150,000 or so clones; 8.5% to 14% are singletons. Study findings and constraints: Possibly, sequencing cDNA over-represented cells that had high TCR expression levels. Here, the possible influence of HLA type (on TCRB rearrangement) remained unresolved.

V was trimmed by 5 bases and J by 2 bases, leaving 5 bases between them. The CDR3 spans 12 residues. Germline assignment: CDR1 SGHTA and CDR2 FQGTGA. This clone was found once. Its target is not known. V gene TRBV7-3 combines with J gene TRBJ2-3, with unresolved D. This sequence originates from a man younger than 35 in good health. The sequencing sample was made of central memory CD4+ T cells from blood. CDR3 sequence: CASSDTTDTQYF. The CDR3 region has the DNA TGTGCCAGCAGCGACACCACAGATACGCAGTATTTT. Looking up the rest from reference TRBV7-3 and TRBJ2-3 gives the full variable domain: GAGVSQTPSNKVTEKGKYVELRCDPISGHTALYWYRQSLGQGPEFLIYFQGTGAADDSGLPNDRFFAVRPEGSVSTLKIQRTERGDSAVYLCASSDTTDTQYFGPGTRLTVL.